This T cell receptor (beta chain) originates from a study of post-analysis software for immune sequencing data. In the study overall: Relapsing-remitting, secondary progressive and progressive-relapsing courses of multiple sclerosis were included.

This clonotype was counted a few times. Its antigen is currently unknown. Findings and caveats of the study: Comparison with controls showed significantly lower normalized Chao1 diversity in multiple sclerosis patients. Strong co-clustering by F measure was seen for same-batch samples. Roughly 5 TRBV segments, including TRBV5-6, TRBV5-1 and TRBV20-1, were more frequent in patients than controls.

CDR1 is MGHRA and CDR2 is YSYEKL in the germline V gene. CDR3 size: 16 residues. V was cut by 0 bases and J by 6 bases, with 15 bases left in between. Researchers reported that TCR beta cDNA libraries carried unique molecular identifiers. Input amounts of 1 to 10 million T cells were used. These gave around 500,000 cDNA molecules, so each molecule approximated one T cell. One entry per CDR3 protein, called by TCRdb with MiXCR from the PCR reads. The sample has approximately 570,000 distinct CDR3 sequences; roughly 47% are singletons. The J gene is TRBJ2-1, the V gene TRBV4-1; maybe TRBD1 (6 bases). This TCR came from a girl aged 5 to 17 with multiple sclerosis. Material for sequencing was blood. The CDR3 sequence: CASSQESQGPGNEQFF. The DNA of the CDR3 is TGCGCCAGCAGCCAAGAAAGTCAGGGGCCGGGCAATGAGCAGTTCTTC.